The rows below give T cell receptor beta chains drawn from one sample of a study of cytomegalovirus exposure and HLA in healthy donors. Assay: immunoSEQ multiplex PCR; the TCRdb copy retains only in-frame clones and omits some. The sample consists of about 110,000 clones, about two thirds of them appearing once. The material sequenced was PBMCs. All receptors come from a boy between 5 and 17 years old in good health and CMV-seronegative. Both conserved end residues are part of each CDR3. D genes are given only for firm matches. Size values are once, few and many counts, or a class for expanded clones, and some rows have none.

v_gene,j_gene,d_gene,abundance,CDR3nt,CDR3aa
TRBV19,TRBJ2-4,TRBD1,.,TGTGCCAGTAGTATCAGGGGGGCCAAAAACATTCAGTACTTC,CASSIRGAKNIQYF
TRBV6-5,TRBJ1-6,TRBD1,.,TGTGCCAGCAGTTACTCGACAGGGGGCACTTCACCCCTCCACTTT,CASSYSTGGTSPLHF
TRBV19,TRBJ2-7,TRBD1,.,TGTGCCAGTAGTATCTCCCTCGGGACAGGGACGTACGAGCAGTACTTC,CASSISLGTGTYEQYF
TRBV9,TRBJ2-3,.,.,TGTGCCAGCAGCGTAGGTACGGGGTCGGGCACAGATACGCAGTATTTT,CASSVGTGSGTDTQYF
TRBV2,TRBJ2-7,TRBD1,.,TGTGCCAGCAGTGATGGGGACAGGGCTACCTACGAGCAGTACTTC,CASSDGDRATYEQYF
TRBV7-9,TRBJ1-2,.,.,TGTGCCAGCAGCCGGGGGGAATCGGAGAGCTATGGCTACACCTTC,CASSRGESESYGYTF
TRBV28,TRBJ2-1,TRBD2,.,TGTGCCAGCCATCGGATCGGGAGGAATGAGCAGTTCTTC,CASHRIGRNEQFF
TRBV6-4,TRBJ1-1,.,.,TGTGCCAGCAGTGTACGGGGGAACACTGAAGCTTTCTTT,CASSVRGNTEAFF
TRBV5-1,TRBJ2-2,TRBD2,.,TGCGCCAGCAGCCCCGGACTAGCGGGATTTCTAGCCGGGGAGCTGTTTTTT,CASSPGLAGFLAGELFF
TRBV15,TRBJ2-1,TRBD2,once,TGTGCCACCAGCCGCCGGGGGGGCTCTTACAATGAGCAGTTCTTC,CATSRRGGSYNEQFF
TRBV28,TRBJ1-1,TRBD1,.,TGTGCCAGCAGACCTTGGACAGGGGGCGAAACTGAAGCTTTCTTT,CASRPWTGGETEAFF
TRBV30,TRBJ1-1,.,.,TGTGCCTGGAAACAGGGCCGGGGCACTGAAGCTTTCTTT,CAWKQGRGTEAFF
TRBV7-5,TRBJ2-2,.,.,TGTGTCAGAAGCATGACAGGGTCGGACACCGGGGAGCTGTTTTTT,CVRSMTGSDTGELFF
TRBV7-9,TRBJ1-3,.,.,TGTGCCAGCAGCTTATTCGACCGACAGGTCTCTGGAAACACCATATATTTT,CASSLFDRQVSGNTIYF
TRBV6-1,TRBJ2-3,TRBD1,.,TGTGCCAGCAGGGAATGGGTAGGGGGCAGCGATACGCAGTATTTT,CASREWVGGSDTQYF
TRBV6-1,TRBJ1-5,TRBD1,.,TGTGCCAGCAGTTTAACAGGGACAGGGGTTCAGCCCCAGCATTTT,CASSLTGTGVQPQHF
TRBV18,TRBJ1-4,.,.,TGTGCCAGCTCACTATCCGACAGGCGGGTAGAAAAACTGTTTTTT,CASSLSDRRVEKLFF
TRBV29-1,TRBJ2-1,TRBD2,.,TGCAGCGTCAACGGACTAGCGGGGGGGCTGCACTCCTACAATGAGCAGTTCTTC,CSVNGLAGGLHSYNEQFF
TRBV30,TRBJ1-2,TRBD1,.,TGTGCCTGGGGGACAGGGGGACACTATGGCTACACCTTC,CAWGTGGHYGYTF
TRBV2,TRBJ2-7,TRBD2,.,TGTGCCAGCAGTGAAGGGGGCGGGGGCTACGAGCAGTACTTC,CASSEGGGGYEQYF
TRBV23-1,TRBJ2-1,.,.,TGCGCCAGCAGTCCCCGTAGCAGGGAACATGAGCAGTTCTTC,CASSPRSREHEQFF
TRBV7-3,TRBJ2-7,TRBD2,once,TGTGCCAGCAGCTTAAGAGCGGGAGGCGAGCAGTACTTC,CASSLRAGGEQYF
TRBV28,TRBJ1-2,.,.,TGTGCCAGCAGTTTGGTGACGGAACAGGGCACTAACTATGGCTACACCTTC,CASSLVTEQGTNYGYTF
TRBV4-1,TRBJ1-5,.,few,TGCGCCAGCAGCCTCCGAACGGGGGTAGATAGCAATCAGCCCCAGCATTTT,CASSLRTGVDSNQPQHF
TRBV11-3,TRBJ2-5,TRBD2,once,TGTGCCAGCAGCTTAGCGACTAGCGGGAAAGAGACCCAGTACTTC,CASSLATSGKETQYF